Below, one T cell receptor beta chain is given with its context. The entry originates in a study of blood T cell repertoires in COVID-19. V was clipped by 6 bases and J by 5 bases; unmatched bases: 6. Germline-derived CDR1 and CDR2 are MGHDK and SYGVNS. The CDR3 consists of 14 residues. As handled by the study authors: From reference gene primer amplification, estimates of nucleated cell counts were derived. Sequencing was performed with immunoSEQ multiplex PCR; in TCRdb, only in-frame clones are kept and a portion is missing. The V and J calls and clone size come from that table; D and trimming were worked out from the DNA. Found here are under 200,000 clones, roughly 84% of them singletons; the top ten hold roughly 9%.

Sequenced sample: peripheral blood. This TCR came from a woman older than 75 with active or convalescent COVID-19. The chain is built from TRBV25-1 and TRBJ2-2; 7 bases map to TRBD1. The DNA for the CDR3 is TGTGCCAGCAGGGGGACAGTGGGGACCGGGGAGCTGTTTTTT. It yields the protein CASRGTVGTGELFF. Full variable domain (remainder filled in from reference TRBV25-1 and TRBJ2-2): EADIYQTPRYLVIGTGKKITLECSQTMGHDKMYWYQQDPGMELHLIHYSYGVNSTEKGDLSSESTVSRIRTEHFPLTLESARPSHTSQYLCASRGTVGTGELFFGEGSRLTVL.